This TCR beta chain was found in a study of blood T cell repertoires in COVID-19. Data came from immunoSEQ multiplex PCR; TCRdb stores just in-frame clones and leaves some out. The table shows around 50,000 clones, with over 70% occurring only once. After removal of 8 bases from V and 11 bases from J, the junction contained 6 bases not matched to a gene. Germline loops: CDR1 MGHDK, CDR2 SYGVNS. The CDR3 consists of 13 residues. This TCR was recovered from a man in his 70s with acute or convalescent COVID-19. Specimen: peripheral blood. The chain links TRBV25-1 to TRBJ1-4, with TRBD1 matching over 12 bases. The CDR3 DNA is TGTGCCAGCTGGGGACAGGGGGCAGGGAAACTGTTTTTT. This translates into CASWGQGAGKLFF.